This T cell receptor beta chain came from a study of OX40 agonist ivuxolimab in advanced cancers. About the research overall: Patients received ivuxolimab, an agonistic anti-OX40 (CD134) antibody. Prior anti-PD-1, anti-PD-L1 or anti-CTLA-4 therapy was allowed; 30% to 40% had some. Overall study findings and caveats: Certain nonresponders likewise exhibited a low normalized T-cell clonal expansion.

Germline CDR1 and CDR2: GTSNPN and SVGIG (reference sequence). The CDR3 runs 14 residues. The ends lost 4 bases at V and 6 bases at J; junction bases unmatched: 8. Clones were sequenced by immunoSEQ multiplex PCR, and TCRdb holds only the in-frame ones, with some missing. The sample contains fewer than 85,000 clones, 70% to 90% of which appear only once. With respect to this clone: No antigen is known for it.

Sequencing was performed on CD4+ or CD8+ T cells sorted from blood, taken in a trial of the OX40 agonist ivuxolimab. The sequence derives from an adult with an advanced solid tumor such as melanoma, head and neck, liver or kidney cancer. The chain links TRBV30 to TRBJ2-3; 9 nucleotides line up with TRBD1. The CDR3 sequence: CAWITTGGSDTQYF. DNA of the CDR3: TGTGCCTGGATCACGACAGGGGGAAGTGATACGCAGTATTTT.